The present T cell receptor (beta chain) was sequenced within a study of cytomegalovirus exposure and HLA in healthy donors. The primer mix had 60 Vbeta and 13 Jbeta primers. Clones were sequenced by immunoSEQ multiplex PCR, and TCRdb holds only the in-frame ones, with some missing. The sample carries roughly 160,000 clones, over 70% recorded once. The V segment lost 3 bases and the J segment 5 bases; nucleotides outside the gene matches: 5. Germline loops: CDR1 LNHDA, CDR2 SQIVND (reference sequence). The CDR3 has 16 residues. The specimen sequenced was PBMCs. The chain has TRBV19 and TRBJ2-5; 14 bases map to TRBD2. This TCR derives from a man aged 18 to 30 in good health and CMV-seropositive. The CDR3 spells CASSIGLAGGLETQYF. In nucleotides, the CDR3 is TGTGCCAGTAGTATTGGACTAGCGGGAGGATTGGAGACCCAGTACTTC.